This record concerns one T cell receptor (beta chain) sequence. Antigen unknown. The germline gene is not matched at one end of the junction; a read error may be the cause. The data are from a study of OX40 agonist ivuxolimab in advanced cancers. Across the study: The group had a mean age of about 64 years, ranged from about 20 to 90, and was 82.7% male. Whole-study findings and limits: Average numbers of expanded clones were greater in CD8+ T cells than in CD4+.

Peripheral blood came from all dose cohorts at three timepoints. Sequenced by immunoSEQ multiplex PCR; TCRdb stores in-frame clones only, minus some. The sample has tens of thousands of clones, around 90% seen once. The CDR3 loop spans 18 amino acids. CDR1 is SGHNT, CDR2 YYREEE, per germline (reference sequence). This chain joins TRBV5-4 and TRBJ2-3; 11 bases are shared with TRBD2. The source material was CD4+ or CD8+ T cells sorted from blood, sampled in a trial of the OX40 agonist ivuxolimab. The TCR comes from an adult with an advanced solid tumor such as melanoma, head and neck, liver or kidney cancer. CDR3 region: CASSQDRLAGGNTDTQYF. CDR3 nucleotides: TGCGCCAGCAGCCAAGATAGGCTAGCGGGGGGTAACACAGATACGCAGTATTTT.